Presented here are 26 T cell receptor beta chains from one specimen sequenced in a study of shared clonotypes between healthy human individuals. Data came from immunoSEQ multiplex PCR; TCRdb stores just in-frame clones and leaves some out. The sample has over 950,000 clones, about 72% seen once; the top ten hold 0.89%. Sequenced material: memory CD4+ T cells from PBMCs. Subset in this sample: CD45RA-negative fraction. The receptors here all came from a man aged 18 to 30 in good health. Some clones in this sample may be carry-over from other donors' samples.

Comments on this clone: This sample includes further DNA sequences coding for the same CDR3. V gene TRBV5-1 combines with J gene TRBJ2-1; TRBD2 matches 11 bases. CDR3 length equals 15 residues. Germline V gives CDR1 SGHRS, CDR2 YFSETQ. Germline trimming cut 1 base from V and 7 bases from J; bases unmatched to any gene: 4. The DNA of the CDR3 is TGCGCCAGCAGCTTGACTAGCGGGAGTGGGAATGAGCAGTTCTTC. This gives the protein CASSLTSGSGNEQFF. The full variable domain, its missing parts supplied by reference TRBV5-1 and TRBJ2-1, is KAGVTQTPRYLIKTRGQQVTLSCSPISGHRSVSWYQQTPGQGLQFLFEYFSETQRNKGNFPGRFSGRQFSNSRSEMNVSTLELGDSALYLCASSLTSGSGNEQFFGPGTRLTVL.

V and J are TRBV9 and TRBJ1-5; no definite D call. This CDR3 has 14 amino acids. Germline loops: CDR1 SGDLS, CDR2 YYNGEE. V dropped 1 base and J dropped 3 bases, with 8 bases sitting between them. The DNA of the CDR3 is TGTGCCAGCAGCGTATCCCCTTCCAATCAGCCCCAGCATTTT. Protein: CASSVSPSNQPQHF.

The V call is TRBV6-5, the J call TRBJ2-5; 7 bases agree with TRBD2. Germline CDR1 MNHEY, CDR2 SVGAGI. With 6 bases clipped from V and 13 bases from J, the junction kept 17 bases outside the gene matches. There are 14 residues in the CDR3. The CDR3 region has the DNA TGTGCCAGCAGCCGGGGGGTCGGGGAATTGGTTCCGTACTTC. Translated, it gives CASSRGVGELVPYF.

The chain combines TRBV28 with TRBJ2-7, with D perhaps matching TRBD1 (5 bases). CDR1 is MDHEN, CDR2 SYDVKM, per germline. V was clipped by 2 bases and J by 4 bases, with 21 bases between them. The CDR3 contains 17 residues. CDR3 sequence: CASSLRGGARSSYEQYF. The DNA for the CDR3 is TGTGCCAGCAGTTTAAGGGGCGGAGCAAGGAGCTCATACGAGCAGTACTTC.

The genes are TRBV6-5 and TRBJ2-7; D call uncertain. V gave up 4 bases and J gave up 2 bases, with 18 bases separating them. CDR3 length: 16 residues. Germline-derived CDR1 and CDR2 are MNHEY and SVGAGI. For the CDR3, the DNA is TGTGCCAGCAGTTTCATCTTACCCAGGTCAGCCTACGAGCAGTACTTC. Residues: CASSFILPRSAYEQYF.

CDR3 amino acids: CASSSRYFLNEQFF. The CDR3 DNA reads as TGTGCCAGCAGCTCCAGATACTTCCTTAATGAGCAGTTCTTC. The gene calls are TRBV5-4 and TRBJ2-1; no clear D gene. V gave up 3 bases and J gave up 7 bases, with 14 bases separating them. CDR1 and CDR2 (germline): SGHNT, YYREEE (reference sequence). The CDR3 contains 14 residues.

This clone was observed a single time. The chain uses TRBV7-8 and TRBJ2-7; D ambiguous. CDR3 size: 15 residues. Trimming stripped 2 bases from V and 2 bases from J, with 13 bases between. Germline values: CDR1 SGHVS, CDR2 FQNEAQ. The DNA of the CDR3 is TGTGCCAGCAGCTTATCTGGGAAGTCTGCCTACGAGCAGTACTTC. Translating gives CASSLSGKSAYEQYF.

This clone was seen many times. This rearrangement joins TRBV11-2 to TRBJ2-7; perhaps TRBD2 as D (7 bases). CDR1 and CDR2 from the germline V gene are SGHAT and FQNNGV. The CDR3 is made up of 16 amino acids. V was trimmed by 1 base and J by 2 bases, leaving 15 bases between them. The CDR3 coding sequence is TGTGCCAGCAGCTTAGGTGGCGGGGGCTCGACCTACGAGCAGTACTTC. Encoded protein: CASSLGGGGSTYEQYF. The whole variable domain, filled in from reference TRBV11-2 and TRBJ2-7, reads EAGVAQSPRYKIIEKRQSVAFWCNPISGHATLYWYQQILGQGPKLLIQFQNNGVVDDSQLPKDRFSAERLKGVDSTLKIQPAKLEDSAVYLCASSLGGGGSTYEQYFGPGTRLTVT.

This chain links TRBV18 with TRBJ1-1; D might be TRBD1 (6 bases). Trimming took off 5 bases at V and 5 bases at J, with 12 bases between the two ends. Germline CDR1 KGHSH, CDR2 LQKENI. This CDR3 is 13 amino acids long. CDR3 sequence: CASSGTRGTEAFF. CDR3 DNA sequence: TGTGCCAGCTCAGGAACGAGGGGGACTGAAGCTTTCTTT.

This chain connects TRBV9 to TRBJ1-3, with D possibly matching TRBD1 (5 bases). Germline assignment: CDR1 SGDLS and CDR2 YYNGEE. Trimming took off 4 bases at V and 0 bases at J, with 11 bases between the two ends. This CDR3 contains 15 residues. The CDR3 spells CASSPRGGSGNTIYF. DNA of the CDR3: TGTGCCAGCAGCCCCCGCGGGGGCTCTGGAAACACCATATATTTT.

The chain is built from TRBV5-5 and TRBJ2-1; 7 bases fit TRBD1. V lost 0 bases and J lost 7; bases outside the gene matches: 13. From germline, CDR1 is SGHKS and CDR2 YYEKEE (reference sequence). The CDR3 sequence is 17 residues long. Here the CDR3 DNA reads TGTGCCAGCAGCTTGGGCACCACAGGGGCTCTTACTAATGAGCAGTTCTTC. Its protein product is CASSLGTTGALTNEQFF.

This rearrangement joins TRBV5-1 to TRBJ2-1; D not resolved. From germline, CDR1 is SGHRS and CDR2 YFSETQ. This CDR3 is built from 15 residues. The V end lost 0 bases, the J end lost 10 bases, and 17 bases lay between the germline ends. The CDR3 region has the DNA TGCGCCAGCAGCTTGGAAACATCCGCGGTACGGGAGCAGTTCTTC. Encoded protein: CASSLETSAVREQFF.

The genes are TRBV28 and TRBJ2-2; the match to TRBD2 covers 8 bases. The germline V gene has CDR1 MDHEN and CDR2 SYDVKM. This CDR3 spans 17 amino acids. The trim removed 2 bases at V and 6 bases at J, leaving 11 bases unmatched. CDR3: CASSLISAGVRAGELFF. Written as DNA, the CDR3 is TGTGCCAGCAGTTTAATATCAGCGGGAGTCAGGGCCGGGGAGCTGTTTTTT.

The V call is TRBV4-2, the J call TRBJ2-1; perhaps TRBD2 as D (5 bases). V dropped 0 bases and J dropped 10 bases, with 13 bases sitting between them. The CDR3 consists of 14 residues. From germline, CDR1 is LGHNA and CDR2 YNFKEQ. As DNA, the CDR3 is TGTGCCAGCAGCCAAGATCGGGGAGTTCACGAGCAGTTCTTC. The encoded protein is CASSQDRGVHEQFF.

The J gene is TRBJ1-3, the V gene TRBV7-2; D is unresolved. Germline CDR1 reads SGHTA; CDR2 reads FQGNSA. This CDR3 comprises 14 residues. Trimming pared 4 bases from V and 4 bases from J, leaving 11 bases between. This CDR3 is CASSSSLTGNTIYF. In DNA form, the CDR3 reads TGTGCCAGCAGCTCAAGTCTTACGGGAAACACCATATATTTT. The full variable domain, rest sourced from reference TRBV7-2 and TRBJ1-3, is GAGVSQSPSNKVTEKGKDVELRCDPISGHTALYWYRQSLGQGLEFLIYFQGNSAPDKSGLPSDRFSAERTGGSVSTLTIQRTQQEDSAVYLCASSSSLTGNTIYFGEGSWLTVV.

As concerns this clone: Other DNA sequences in the same sample also yield this CDR3. This sequence joins TRBV7-6 and TRBJ2-6; a weak D match, TRBD2 (5 bases). The CDR3 loop spans 16 amino acids. V dropped 1 base and J dropped 0 bases, with 7 bases sitting between them. In germline, CDR1 is SGHVS, CDR2 FNYEAQ. The CDR3 reads CASSLVGSSGANVLTF. The CDR3 bases are TGTGCCAGCAGCTTAGTAGGGAGCTCTGGGGCCAACGTCCTGACTTTC.

The V gene is TRBV7-9, the J gene TRBJ1-3; D possibly corresponds to TRBD1 (5 bases). The V and J ends lost 2 bases and 0 bases respectively, with 14 bases between them. The germline V gene has CDR1 SEHNR and CDR2 FQNEAQ (reference sequence). The CDR3 has 17 residues. The CDR3 DNA is TGTGCCAGCAGCTTAAATCCTCGGGGGAACTCTGGAAACACCATATATTTT. This codes for CASSLNPRGNSGNTIYF. Using reference TRBV7-9 and TRBJ1-3 for the parts outside the CDR3, the full variable domain is DTGVSQNPRHKITKRGQNVTFRCDPISEHNRLYWYRQTLGQGPEFLTYFQNEAQLEKSRLLSDRFSAERPKGSFSTLEIQRTEQGDSAMYLCASSLNPRGNSGNTIYFGEGSWLTVV.

The rearrangement links TRBV7-8 to TRBJ1-3; TRBD1 might be the D (5 bases). The CDR3 consists of 15 residues. Germline V gives CDR1 SGHVS, CDR2 FQNEAQ. V shed 3 bases and J shed 4 bases, with 13 bases lying between them. The CDR3 spells CASSFGGAWGNTIYF. In DNA, the CDR3 is TGTGCCAGCAGCTTCGGAGGGGCGTGGGGAAACACCATATATTTT.

V is TRBV19 and J is TRBJ2-7, with 7 positions matching TRBD1. Germline assignment: CDR1 LNHDA and CDR2 SQIVND (reference sequence). The junction had 7 bases not matched to a gene; V was cut back by 5 bases and J by 0 bases. The CDR3 contains 15 residues. The CDR3 region is CASSQNRDSSYEQYF. DNA of the CDR3: TGTGCCAGTAGTCAAAACCGGGACAGCTCCTACGAGCAGTACTTC.

Note on this clone: This sample includes further DNA sequences coding for the same CDR3. CDR3 sequence (DNA): TGTGCCAGCAGCTTAGGACAGCTAAACTCTGGAAACACCATATATTTT. Translating gives CASSLGQLNSGNTIYF. The J gene is TRBJ1-3, the V gene TRBV11-2; D is possibly TRBD1 (5 bases). Germline V gene sequence: CDR1 SGHAT, CDR2 FQNNGV. Deletions cut 1 base from V and 0 bases from J, with 10 bases between. CDR3 length equals 16 residues.

J is TRBJ1-4 and V is TRBV28; unclear D gene. V was clipped by 2 bases and J by 7 bases, with 8 bases between them. CDR3 size: 13 residues. Germline V gene data show CDR1 as MDHEN and CDR2 as SYDVKM. CDR3: CASSLGYGEKLFF. The CDR3 coding sequence is TGTGCCAGCAGTTTAGGGTACGGTGAAAAACTGTTTTTT.

This clone was observed a single time. A far more abundant clone sits one base away, making this likely a read error. Other nucleotide sequences from this sample produce the same CDR3. V is TRBV2 and J is TRBJ1-4, with D possibly matching TRBD1 (5 bases). This CDR3 comprises 11 residues. V was clipped by 9 bases and J by 6 bases, with 8 bases between them. Germline-derived CDR1 and CDR2 are SNHLY and FYNNEI. This chain's CDR3 is CASQGYEKLFF. In DNA form, the CDR3 reads TGTGCCAGTCAGGGATATGAAAAACTGTTTTTT.

This clone was seen a few times. The V gene is TRBV27, the J gene TRBJ1-4, with 7 bases fitting TRBD1. Germline V gives CDR1 MNHEY, CDR2 SMNVEV (reference sequence). J lost 5 bases, V lost 6 bases, and 9 bases had no gene match. The CDR3 runs 15 residues. The CDR3, as DNA: TGTGCCAGCAGATCCGGACAGGCCGGGAATGAAAAACTGTTTTTT. Residues: CASRSGQAGNEKLFF. Filled out from reference TRBV27 and TRBJ1-4, the complete variable domain reads EAQVTQNPRYLITVTGKKLTVTCSQNMNHEYMSWYRQDPGLGLRQIYYSMNVEVTDKGDVPEGYKVSRKEKRNFPLILESPSPNQTSLYFCASRSGQAGNEKLFFGSGTQLSVL.

The chain couples TRBV2 to TRBJ2-1; 9 bases are a match to TRBD2. Germline CDR1 reads SNHLY; CDR2 reads FYNNEI. The CDR3 extends over 15 amino acids. V was pared by 10 bases and J by 7 bases, with 14 bases of the junction left unmatched. The CDR3 DNA follows: TGTGCCACCAGGGGGTCGACTAGCGGTGATAATGAGCAGTTCTTC. Amino acids: CATRGSTSGDNEQFF.

The chain recombines TRBV14 with TRBJ1-1; D is ambiguous. The ends were cut back, 0 bases at V and 11 bases at J, with 13 bases in the middle. Germline V lookup: CDR1 SGHDN, CDR2 FVKESK. There are 13 residues in the CDR3. The CDR3 DNA reads as TGTGCCAGCAGCCAAGATCGATATCAGACCGCTTTCTTT. This sequence encodes CASSQDRYQTAFF.

This clone was seen only once. CDR3: CASSLTGATYNEQFF. DNA of the CDR3: TGTGCCAGCAGCCTGACAGGAGCGACCTACAATGAGCAGTTCTTC. This chain links TRBV11-2 with TRBJ2-1; D perhaps matches TRBD1 (6 bases). The CDR3 contains 15 residues. The V gene's germline CDR1 is SGHAT and CDR2 FQNNGV. The V gene lost 5 bases and the J gene lost 2 bases, with 13 bases spanning the gap.